Listed below are T cell receptor beta chains from one sample, sequenced in a study of preoperative IRX-2 immunotherapy in early breast cancer. The repertoire was sequenced with immunoSEQ multiplex PCR; TCRdb's copy has only in-frame clones and lacks some. The sample includes roughly 25,000 clones, 85% to 95% of them seen just once. The material was tumor tissue, obtained after IRX-2 immunotherapy. The origin of the receptors is a human donor with breast cancer. The CDR3 runs from the conserved cysteine through the conserved F or W. D genes are given only for firm matches. A row's size may be missing; if present it is once, few, many or a size class.

V: TRBV27
D: TRBD2
size: .
J: TRBJ2-7
CDR3: CASSLDRLAGSEQYF
DNA: TGTGCCAGCAGTTTAGATCGACTAGCGGGAAGCGAGCAGTACTTC

V: TRBV30
D: .
size: once
J: TRBJ1-1
CDR3: CAWGPGVPTEAFF
DNA: TGTGCCTGGGGCCCGGGGGTGCCCACTGAAGCTTTCTTT

V: TRBV11-3
D: .
size: .
J: TRBJ2-7
CDR3: CASSLEPGAGEQYF
DNA: TGTGCCAGCAGCTTAGAGCCGGGGGCTGGCGAGCAGTACTTC

V: TRBV9
D: TRBD1
size: .
J: TRBJ1-6
CDR3: CASSPLRGQGPLHF
DNA: TGTGCCAGCAGCCCTCTCAGGGGGCAAGGACCCCTCCACTTT

V: TRBV19
D: .
size: .
J: TRBJ1-2
CDR3: CASSDGRTANYGYTF
DNA: TGTGCCAGTAGCGACGGAAGGACAGCTAACTATGGCTACACCTTC

V: TRBV5-5
D: .
size: .
J: TRBJ2-7
CDR3: CASSPWTTANEQYF
DNA: TGTGCCAGCAGCCCATGGACGACTGCGAACGAGCAGTACTTC

V: TRBV19
D: .
size: .
J: TRBJ1-1
CDR3: CASSIGFRGRNTEAFF
DNA: TGTGCCAGTAGTATAGGCTTTAGGGGCAGAAACACTGAAGCTTTCTTT

V: TRBV10-3
D: .
size: .
J: TRBJ1-4
CDR3: CAIRGRGGNEKLFF
DNA: TGTGCCATCAGAGGAAGGGGGGGGAATGAAAAACTGTTTTTT

V: TRBV5-1
D: TRBD2
size: once
J: TRBJ2-7
CDR3: CASSLVGTSDEQYF
DNA: TGCGCCAGCAGCTTAGTAGGAACTAGCGACGAGCAGTACTTC

V: TRBV7-2
D: .
size: .
J: TRBJ1-1
CDR3: CASSFGGDIWLQGTEAFF
DNA: TGTGCCAGCAGCTTCGGGGGGGACATCTGGCTTCAGGGGACTGAAGCTTTCTTT

V: TRBV6-1
D: TRBD1
size: .
J: TRBJ1-1
CDR3: CASSEAPGDRRMNTEAFF
DNA: TGTGCCAGCAGTGAAGCGCCAGGGGACAGGAGAATGAACACTGAAGCTTTCTTT

V: TRBV27
D: .
size: .
J: TRBJ1-2
CDR3: CASSSPREKGYTF
DNA: TGTGCCAGCAGTTCCCCCAGGGAGAAAGGCTACACCTTC

V: TRBV27
D: .
size: once
J: TRBJ1-2
CDR3: CASSPSVHYGYTF
DNA: TGTGCCAGCAGTCCAAGTGTACACTATGGCTACACCTTC

V: TRBV7-2
D: .
size: .
J: TRBJ1-3
CDR3: CASSLTGNTIYF
DNA: TGTGCCAGCAGCCTAACAGGAAACACCATATATTTT

V: TRBV7-7
D: .
size: .
J: TRBJ2-5
CDR3: CASSRGPSTQETQYF
DNA: TGTGCTAGCAGCCGAGGCCCCAGCACCCAAGAGACCCAGTACTTC

V: TRBV27
D: .
size: .
J: TRBJ2-7
CDR3: CASSFSPRIEQYF
DNA: TGTGCCAGCAGTTTCAGCCCGCGGATCGAGCAGTACTTC

V: TRBV5-5
D: .
size: .
J: TRBJ1-1
CDR3: CASSLDMNTEAFF
DNA: TGTGCCAGCAGCTTGGACATGAACACTGAAGCTTTCTTT

V: TRBV6-5
D: TRBD1
size: .
J: TRBJ2-7
CDR3: CASSQQGARYEQYF
DNA: TGTGCCAGCAGTCAACAGGGGGCGCGGTACGAGCAGTACTTC

V: TRBV11-2
D: .
size: .
J: TRBJ2-1
CDR3: CASPDLSNEQFF
DNA: TGTGCCAGCCCCGACCTTTCGAATGAGCAGTTCTTC

V: TRBV30
D: .
size: .
J: TRBJ1-6
CDR3: CAWSVHGRGNSPLHF
DNA: TGTGCCTGGAGTGTACACGGCAGGGGAAATTCACCCCTCCACTTT

V: TRBV5-1
D: TRBD2
size: .
J: TRBJ2-1
CDR3: CASSRLRSGGEGEQFF
DNA: TGCGCCAGCAGCCGGTTAAGGAGCGGGGGGGAAGGGGAGCAGTTCTTC

V: TRBV6-4
D: TRBD2
size: .
J: TRBJ2-2
CDR3: CATKLAGDLPGELFF
DNA: TGTGCCACAAAACTAGCGGGAGACCTACCCGGGGAGCTGTTTTTT

V: TRBV9
D: TRBD2
size: once
J: TRBJ2-5
CDR3: CASSTSGGDETQYF
DNA: TGTGCCAGCAGCACGAGCGGGGGCGACGAGACCCAGTACTTC

V: TRBV19
D: .
size: .
J: TRBJ1-5
CDR3: CASNLVGGFNQPQHF
DNA: TGTGCCAGTAATTTAGTGGGGGGTTTCAATCAGCCCCAGCATTTT

V: TRBV18
D: .
size: .
J: TRBJ1-1
CDR3: CASSPMNTEAFF
DNA: TGTGCCAGCTCACCTATGAACACTGAAGCTTTCTTT

V: TRBV2
D: .
size: .
J: TRBJ1-1
CDR3: CASRRGGDPEAFF
DNA: TGTGCCAGCAGGAGGGGAGGGGATCCTGAAGCTTTCTTT

V: TRBV7-3
D: .
size: once
J: TRBJ2-3
CDR3: CASSSNMGDTQYF
DNA: TGTGCCAGCAGCTCCAATATGGGGGATACGCAGTATTTT

V: TRBV6-6
D: .
size: .
J: TRBJ2-3
CDR3: CATQITGSTDTQYF
DNA: TGTGCCACCCAAATAACAGGGAGCACAGATACGCAGTATTTT

V: TRBV7-9
D: .
size: .
J: TRBJ1-4
CDR3: CASSLRGSATNEKLFF
DNA: TGTGCCAGCAGCTTACGAGGCAGTGCAACTAATGAAAAACTGTTTTTT

V: TRBV7-9
D: TRBD1
size: .
J: TRBJ1-2
CDR3: CASSIGQVLYYGYTF
DNA: TGTGCCAGCAGCATAGGACAGGTCCTATACTATGGCTACACCTTC

V: TRBV5-1
D: .
size: .
J: TRBJ2-5
CDR3: CASSFPQGQETQYF
DNA: TGCGCCAGCAGCTTTCCCCAGGGCCAAGAGACCCAGTACTTC

V: TRBV6-1
D: .
size: .
J: TRBJ1-6
CDR3: CASRGDLRNSPLHF
DNA: TGTGCCAGCAGGGGGGACTTGAGAAATTCACCCCTCCACTTT

V: TRBV7-9
D: TRBD1
size: once
J: TRBJ1-2
CDR3: CAREPPGQTYGYTF
DNA: TGTGCCAGAGAACCTCCGGGACAGACCTATGGCTACACCTTC

V: TRBV15
D: TRBD2
size: .
J: TRBJ2-3
CDR3: CATTPLAGGGTDTQYF
DNA: TGTGCCACCACCCCACTAGCGGGGGGGGGCACAGATACGCAGTATTTT

V: TRBV6-5
D: .
size: once
J: TRBJ2-6
CDR3: CASSRFRSGANVLTF
DNA: TGTGCCAGCAGCCGTTTTCGCTCTGGGGCCAACGTCCTGACTTTC

V: TRBV19
D: .
size: .
J: TRBJ2-5
CDR3: CASSRDSGQETQYF
DNA: TGTGCCAGTAGCCGGGACAGCGGGCAAGAGACCCAGTACTTC

V: TRBV4-2
D: TRBD1
size: once
J: TRBJ1-2
CDR3: CASSQEQGNGYTF
DNA: TGTGCCAGCAGCCAAGAACAGGGGAATGGCTACACCTTC

V: TRBV28
D: .
size: .
J: TRBJ2-4
CDR3: CAARRGAKNIQYF
DNA: TGTGCCGCTAGGAGGGGAGCCAAAAACATTCAGTACTTC

V: TRBV10-3
D: TRBD1
size: .
J: TRBJ2-7
CDR3: CAISGQGQGGYEQYF
DNA: TGTGCCATCAGTGGACAAGGACAGGGGGGGTACGAGCAGTACTTC

V: TRBV9
D: .
size: once
J: TRBJ2-7
CDR3: CASSVHPSTVVEQYF
DNA: TGTGCCAGCAGCGTACATCCTAGCACAGTTGTCGAGCAGTACTTC

V: TRBV25-1
D: .
size: .
J: TRBJ2-3
CDR3: CASSDLRGPDTQYF
DNA: TGTGCCAGCAGTGATCTTCGTGGACCAGATACGCAGTATTTT

V: TRBV5-8
D: .
size: .
J: TRBJ2-3
CDR3: CASSLAATASSTDTQYF
DNA: TGTGCCAGCAGCTTGGCCGCGACAGCGAGTAGCACAGATACGCAGTATTTT

V: TRBV18
D: .
size: .
J: TRBJ2-2
CDR3: CASSRSPSKGAGELFF
DNA: TGTGCCAGCTCCCGGTCCCCCTCAAAAGGGGCCGGGGAGCTGTTTTTT

V: TRBV9
D: TRBD1
size: .
J: TRBJ1-3
CDR3: CASSERDSLRSGNTIYF
DNA: TGTGCCAGCAGCGAGCGGGACAGTCTGAGGTCTGGAAACACCATATATTTT

V: TRBV11-3
D: .
size: .
J: TRBJ2-1
CDR3: CASSSPGVGEQFF
DNA: TGTGCCAGCAGCTCTCCGGGCGTGGGTGAGCAGTTCTTC

V: TRBV18
D: TRBD2
size: .
J: TRBJ2-1
CDR3: CASSPGGAGGPNEQFF
DNA: TGTGCCAGCTCACCGGGTGGAGCGGGAGGGCCTAATGAGCAGTTCTTC

V: TRBV9
D: TRBD2
size: .
J: TRBJ2-2
CDR3: CASSLVAGGDTGELFF
DNA: TGTGCCAGCAGCCTCGTAGCGGGAGGCGACACCGGGGAGCTGTTTTTT

V: TRBV19
D: .
size: .
J: TRBJ2-2
CDR3: CASGTPGRVAGELFF
DNA: TGTGCCAGTGGGACTCCGGGCCGAGTGGCCGGGGAGCTGTTTTTT

V: TRBV28
D: .
size: .
J: TRBJ2-1
CDR3: CASSSSLEQFF
DNA: TGTGCCAGCAGTTCGTCTCTTGAGCAGTTCTTC

V: TRBV18
D: .
size: .
J: TRBJ2-1
CDR3: CASSPSRGEQFF
DNA: TGTGCCAGCTCACCAAGCCGGGGTGAACAGTTCTTC

V: TRBV9
D: TRBD1
size: .
J: TRBJ1-1
CDR3: CASSARTGFRNTEAFF
DNA: TGTGCCAGCAGCGCCCGGACAGGATTTCGGAACACTGAAGCTTTCTTT

V: TRBV13
D: .
size: .
J: TRBJ1-6
CDR3: CASSFGALIQPLHF
DNA: TGTGCCAGCAGCTTTGGGGCATTAATTCAACCCCTCCACTTT

V: TRBV11-3
D: TRBD2
size: .
J: TRBJ2-3
CDR3: CASSLGLAGASDTQYF
DNA: TGTGCCAGCAGCTTGGGACTAGCGGGAGCCTCAGATACGCAGTATTTT

V: TRBV28
D: .
size: .
J: TRBJ2-7
CDR3: CASSLPLGTYEQYF
DNA: TGTGCCAGCAGTTTACCCTTAGGAACCTACGAGCAGTACTTC

V: TRBV19
D: .
size: .
J: TRBJ2-4
CDR3: CASSIEGIAPNIQYF
DNA: TGTGCCAGTAGTATAGAAGGGATCGCCCCAAACATTCAGTACTTC

V: TRBV5-3
D: .
size: .
J: TRBJ2-5
CDR3: CARSLGGSQETQYF
DNA: TGTGCCAGAAGCTTGGGTGGCAGCCAAGAGACCCAGTACTTC

V: TRBV12-5
D: .
size: .
J: TRBJ2-2
CDR3: CASGDSPSGELFF
DNA: TGTGCTAGTGGTGACAGTCCCAGCGGGGAGCTGTTTTTT

V: TRBV7-2
D: .
size: .
J: TRBJ2-7
CDR3: CASSLAGSPYEQYF
DNA: TGTGCCAGCAGCTTAGCGGGCAGCCCCTACGAGCAGTACTTC

V: TRBV5-4
D: .
size: .
J: TRBJ2-6
CDR3: CASSPGTLAFISGANVLTF
DNA: TGTGCCAGCAGCCCTGGTACACTCGCCTTCATCTCTGGGGCCAACGTCCTGACTTTC